The present T cell receptor (beta chain) was sequenced within a study of shared clonotypes between healthy human individuals. Terminally differentiated effector memory CD45RA+ cells were excluded by CCR7 positive selection of CD45RO-negative cells. Free of recent acute infections or vaccinations, the donors were healthy HIV-negative adults. The CDR3 consists of 15 residues. In germline, CDR1 is SGHAT, CDR2 FQNNGV. Deletions cut 5 bases from V and 2 bases from J, with 13 bases between. Findings and caveats of the study: Researchers sampled blood only, noting tissue repertoires likely differ. Unshared clonotypes carried lower generation probabilities than those common to all four donors.

Using immunoSEQ multiplex PCR, the repertoire was profiled, and TCRdb retains in-frame clones only, with some absent. The sample carries hundreds of thousands of clones, roughly 95% recorded once. To note about this clone: The target antigen is unknown.

The chain recombines TRBV11-2 with TRBJ1-5; D is possibly TRBD1 (5 bases). The TCR was taken from a woman under 40 in good health. The sample consisted of naive CD8+ T cells sorted from blood. The CDR3 nucleotides are TGTGCCAGCAGCGACGGTAGGGACGGCAATCAGCCCCAGCATTTT. This translates into CASSDGRDGNQPQHF. The full variable domain, with the rest looked up from reference TRBV11-2 and TRBJ1-5, is EAGVAQSPRYKIIEKRQSVAFWCNPISGHATLYWYQQILGQGPKLLIQFQNNGVVDDSQLPKDRFSAERLKGVDSTLKIQPAKLEDSAVYLCASSDGRDGNQPQHFGDGTRLSIL.